This TCR beta chain was documented in a study of OX40 agonist ivuxolimab in advanced cancers. Data came from immunoSEQ multiplex PCR; TCRdb stores just in-frame clones and leaves some out. The repertoire holds approximately 80,000 clones, with 89% as singletons. The sample holds one count of this clone. Germline V gene sequence: CDR1 SGHTA, CDR2 FQGTGA. This CDR3 contains 20 residues. V was pared by 5 bases and J by 6 bases, with 33 bases between. The specimen comprised CD4+ or CD8+ T cells sorted from blood, sampled in a trial of the OX40 agonist ivuxolimab. This rearrangement joins TRBV7-3 to TRBJ2-3, with D possibly TRBD1 on 6 matching bases. This receptor was obtained from an adult with an advanced solid tumor such as melanoma, head and neck, liver or kidney cancer. CDR3 DNA sequence: TGTGCCAGCAGCAGCCCGGGTCCAACCGAGGGACAACCAAGGAGGGATACGCAGTATTTT. The encoded protein is CASSSPGPTEGQPRRDTQYF.